A selection of T cell receptor beta chains follows, all from one sample in a study of shared clonotypes between healthy human individuals. The method was immunoSEQ multiplex PCR; TCRdb's version includes in-frame clones alone and lacks a portion of them. Among 400,000 to 600,000 clones listed, 90% to 96% were seen once. Sample: naive CD4+ T cells sorted from blood. The origin of the receptors is a woman under 40 in good health. The CDR3 runs from the conserved cysteine through the conserved F or W. The order of the fields is D gene, V gene, clone size, J gene, CDR3 protein, CDR3 DNA. A D gene is named only where the DNA matches it firmly. Expanded clones get a size class; other rows say once, few or many, or leave the size out.

TRBD1,TRBV6-4,NA,TRBJ1-3,CASSDSWAGGAGNTIYF,TGTGCCAGCAGTGACTCGTGGGCAGGGGGCGCTGGAAACACCATATATTTT
NA,TRBV28,NA,TRBJ2-5,CASKLYETQYF,TGTGCCAGCAAGTTGTACGAGACCCAGTACTTC
NA,TRBV6-1,NA,TRBJ2-7,CASSGGRAYEQYF,TGTGCCAGCAGTGGTGGGCGGGCCTACGAGCAGTACTTC
NA,TRBV18,NA,TRBJ2-3,CASSPSTDHTDTQYF,TGTGCCAGCTCACCATCGACAGACCACACAGATACGCAGTATTTT
NA,TRBV28,NA,TRBJ1-3,CVTQGNSGGNTIYF,TGTGTAACCCAGGGCAACTCAGGAGGAAACACCATATATTTT
NA,TRBV5-4,NA,TRBJ2-3,CASSLGETTDTQYF,TGTGCCAGCAGCTTAGGGGAGACCACAGATACGCAGTATTTT
NA,TRBV28,once,TRBJ2-7,CASRTTGQGVWYEQYF,TGTGCCAGCAGGACAACAGGGCAAGGGGTGTGGTACGAGCAGTACTTC
TRBD2,TRBV5-4,NA,TRBJ2-7,CASSPDPLLAGGLYEQYF,TGTGCCAGCAGCCCCGACCCTCTCTTGGCGGGAGGGCTCTACGAGCAGTACTTC
TRBD2,TRBV4-2,NA,TRBJ2-2,CASSQSGSTSGELFF,TGTGCCAGCAGCCAGAGCGGGAGCACCTCCGGGGAGCTGTTTTTT
NA,TRBV21-1,NA,TRBJ2-7,CASSPRRRRGVEQYF,TGTGCCAGCAGCCCCCGTAGGCGGAGGGGTGTGGAGCAGTACTTC
NA,TRBV7-9,once,TRBJ1-1,CASSSSGHTVVEAFF,TGTGCCAGCAGCAGCTCTGGACACACCGTTGTGGAAGCTTTCTTT
NA,TRBV11-1,NA,TRBJ1-3,CASSLHSGQPRAINTIYF,TGTGCCAGCAGCTTACACTCGGGACAACCTCGGGCAATCAACACCATATATTTT
TRBD1,TRBV2,NA,TRBJ1-1,CASSGQGYTEAFF,TGTGCCAGCAGTGGACAGGGCTACACTGAAGCTTTCTTT
NA,TRBV6-1,NA,TRBJ2-7,CAGGPGHGPYEQYF,TGTGCCGGGGGGCCGGGACATGGACCCTACGAGCAGTACTTC
NA,TRBV19,NA,TRBJ1-1,CASSIGQRNTEAFF,TGTGCCAGTAGTATAGGACAGCGGAACACTGAAGCTTTCTTT
NA,TRBV5-1,NA,TRBJ1-1,CASSLRYPPMNTEAFF,TGCGCCAGCAGCTTGAGGTACCCCCCGATGAACACTGAAGCTTTCTTT
NA,TRBV11-2,NA,TRBJ2-3,CASSSAPGGTDTQYF,TGTGCCAGCAGCTCCGCCCCCGGGGGAACAGATACGCAGTATTTT
TRBD2,TRBV5-4,NA,TRBJ2-7,CASSFRLAGGEQYF,TGTGCCAGCAGCTTCAGGCTAGCGGGAGGTGAGCAGTACTTC
NA,TRBV2,NA,TRBJ1-1,CASSKEQDGLTEAFF,TGTGCCAGCAGCAAAGAACAGGATGGGTTAACTGAAGCTTTCTTT
TRBD2,TRBV19,once,TRBJ2-3,CASSERAGTSATDTQYF,TGTGCCAGTAGCGAGAGAGCCGGGACTAGCGCCACAGATACGCAGTATTTT
NA,TRBV18,NA,TRBJ2-2,CASSRIGDTGELFF,TGTGCCAGCTCACGTATTGGCGACACCGGGGAGCTGTTTTTT
TRBD1,TRBV6-1,NA,TRBJ2-7,CASSEYYGTGTSYEQYF,TGTGCCAGCAGTGAATACTACGGGACAGGGACCTCCTACGAGCAGTACTTC
TRBD2,TRBV7-9,NA,TRBJ2-5,CASSSTGGPYQETQYF,TGTGCCAGCAGCTCGACGGGAGGGCCGTACCAAGAGACCCAGTACTTC
TRBD1,TRBV28,NA,TRBJ1-5,CASSLNRGQFVGQPQHF,TGTGCCAGCAGTTTAAACAGGGGGCAATTTGTGGGTCAGCCCCAGCATTTT
NA,TRBV29-1,NA,TRBJ2-6,CSVEARGPGSGANVLTF,TGCAGCGTTGAAGCAAGAGGGCCCGGCTCTGGGGCCAACGTCCTGACTTTC
TRBD1,TRBV4-1,NA,TRBJ2-7,CASSQDRGQGFYEQYF,TGCGCCAGCAGCCAAGATAGGGGACAGGGATTCTACGAGCAGTACTTC
NA,TRBV11-2,NA,TRBJ2-4,CASSFGENIQYF,TGTGCCAGCAGCTTCGGCGAAAACATTCAGTACTTC
NA,TRBV19,NA,TRBJ1-1,CASSPTRGDTEAFF,TGTGCCAGTAGTCCGACGCGGGGGGACACTGAAGCTTTCTTT
TRBD2,TRBV11-2,NA,TRBJ2-3,CASKRWSFGAGGPGDTQYF,TGTGCCAGCAAGCGGTGGAGCTTCGGGGCGGGAGGCCCGGGAGATACGCAGTATTTT
TRBD2,TRBV7-8,NA,TRBJ2-3,CASSSREGTDTQYF,TGTGCCAGCAGCTCTCGGGAGGGCACAGATACGCAGTATTTT
NA,TRBV5-8,NA,TRBJ2-2,CASTYSWGVSTGELFF,TGTGCCAGCACTTACTCGTGGGGGGTTTCCACCGGGGAGCTGTTTTTT
NA,TRBV7-3,NA,TRBJ1-2,CASSLREGTGYTF,TGTGCCAGCAGCTTAAGGGAGGGGACAGGCTACACCTTC
TRBD2,TRBV2,NA,TRBJ2-4,CASSPTSGSNIQYF,TGTGCCAGCAGTCCCACTAGCGGGAGTAACATTCAGTACTTC
TRBD2,TRBV2,NA,TRBJ2-7,CASSGGESINF,TGTGCCAGCAGCGGGGGGGAGTCCATTAACTTC